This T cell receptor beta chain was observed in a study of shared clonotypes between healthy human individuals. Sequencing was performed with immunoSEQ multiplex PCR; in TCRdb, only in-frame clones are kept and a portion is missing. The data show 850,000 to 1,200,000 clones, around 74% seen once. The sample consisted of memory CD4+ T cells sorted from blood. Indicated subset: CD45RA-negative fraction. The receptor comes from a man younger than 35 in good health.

Here the CDR3 reads CASSLDSHSAGRQFF. In DNA, the CDR3 is TGTGCCAGCAGCCTCGATAGTCATTCGGCGGGACGACAGTTCTTC. The rearrangement links TRBV5-4 to TRBJ2-1; weak D call: TRBD2 (6 bases). The CDR3 runs 15 residues. CDR1 is SGHNT and CDR2 is YYREEE in the germline V gene (reference sequence). Trimming took off 4 bases at V and 13 bases at J, with 24 bases between the two ends. Full variable domain (outside the CDR3, taken from reference TRBV5-4 and TRBJ2-1): ETGVTQSPTHLIKTRGQQVTLRCSSQSGHNTVSWYQQALGQGPQFIFQYYREEENGRGNFPPRFSGLQFPNYSSELNVNALELDDSALYLCASSLDSHSAGRQFFGPGTRLTVL.